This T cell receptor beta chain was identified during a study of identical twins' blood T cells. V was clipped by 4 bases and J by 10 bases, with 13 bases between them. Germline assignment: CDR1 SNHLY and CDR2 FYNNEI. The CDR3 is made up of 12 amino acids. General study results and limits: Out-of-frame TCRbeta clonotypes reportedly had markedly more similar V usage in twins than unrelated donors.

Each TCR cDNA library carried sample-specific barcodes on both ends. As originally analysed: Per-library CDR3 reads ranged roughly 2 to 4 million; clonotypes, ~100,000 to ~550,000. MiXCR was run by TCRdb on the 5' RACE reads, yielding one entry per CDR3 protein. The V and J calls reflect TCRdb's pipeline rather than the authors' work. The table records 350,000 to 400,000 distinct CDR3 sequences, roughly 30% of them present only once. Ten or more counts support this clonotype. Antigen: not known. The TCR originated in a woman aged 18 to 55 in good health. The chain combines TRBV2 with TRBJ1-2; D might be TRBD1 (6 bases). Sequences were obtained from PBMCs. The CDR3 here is CASSGQVFDYTF. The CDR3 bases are TGTGCCAGCAGTGGACAGGTGTTTGACTACACCTTC.